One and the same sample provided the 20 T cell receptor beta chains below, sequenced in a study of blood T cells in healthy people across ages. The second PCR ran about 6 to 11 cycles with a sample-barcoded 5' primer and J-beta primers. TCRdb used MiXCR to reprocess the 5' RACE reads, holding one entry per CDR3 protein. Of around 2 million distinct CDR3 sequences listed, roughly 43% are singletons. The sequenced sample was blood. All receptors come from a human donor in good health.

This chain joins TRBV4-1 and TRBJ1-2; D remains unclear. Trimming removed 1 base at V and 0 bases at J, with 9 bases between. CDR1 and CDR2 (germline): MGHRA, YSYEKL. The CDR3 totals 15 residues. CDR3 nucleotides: TGCGCCAGCAGCCAAGTGGGTCGCGCTAACTATGGCTACACCTTC. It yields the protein CASSQVGRANYGYTF.

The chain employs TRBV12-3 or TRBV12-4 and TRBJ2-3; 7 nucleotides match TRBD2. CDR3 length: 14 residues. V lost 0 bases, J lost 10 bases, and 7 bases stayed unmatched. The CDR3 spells CASSLAGGEDAQYF. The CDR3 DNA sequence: TGTGCCAGCAGTTTAGCGGGAGGGGAGGATGCGCAGTATTTT.

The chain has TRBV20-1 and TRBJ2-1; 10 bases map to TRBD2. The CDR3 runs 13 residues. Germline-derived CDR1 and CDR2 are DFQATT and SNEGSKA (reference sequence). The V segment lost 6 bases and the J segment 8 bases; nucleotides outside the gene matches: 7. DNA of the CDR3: TGCAGTGCCGCTACTAGCGGGGTCTATGAGCAGTTCTTC. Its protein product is CSAATSGVYEQFF.

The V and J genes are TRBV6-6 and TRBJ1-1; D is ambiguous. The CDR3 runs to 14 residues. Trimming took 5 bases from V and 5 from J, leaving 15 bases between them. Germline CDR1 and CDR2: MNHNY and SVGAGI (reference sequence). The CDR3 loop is CASSAQTYSTEAFF. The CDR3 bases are TGTGCCAGCAGTGCCCAAACATATAGTACTGAAGCTTTCTTT.

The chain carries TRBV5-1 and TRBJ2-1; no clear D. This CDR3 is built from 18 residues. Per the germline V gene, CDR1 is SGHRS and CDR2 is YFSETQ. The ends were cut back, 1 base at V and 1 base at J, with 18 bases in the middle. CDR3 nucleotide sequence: TGCGCCAGCAGCTTGATGTCCGGACGTATCAGGTCCTACAATGAGCAGTTCTTC. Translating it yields CASSLMSGRIRSYNEQFF.

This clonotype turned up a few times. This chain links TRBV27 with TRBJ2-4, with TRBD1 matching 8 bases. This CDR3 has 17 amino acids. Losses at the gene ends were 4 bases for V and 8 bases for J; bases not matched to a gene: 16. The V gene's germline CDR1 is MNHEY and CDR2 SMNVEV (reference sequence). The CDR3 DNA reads TGTGCCAGCAGTTCCTTAACCGACAGGGGATTTAAGGACATTCAGTACTTC. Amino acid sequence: CASSSLTDRGFKDIQYF.

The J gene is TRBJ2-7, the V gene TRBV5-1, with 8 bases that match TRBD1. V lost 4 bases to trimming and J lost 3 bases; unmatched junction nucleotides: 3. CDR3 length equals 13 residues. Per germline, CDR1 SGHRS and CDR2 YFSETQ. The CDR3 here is CASSKQGGYEQYF. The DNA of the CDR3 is TGCGCCAGCAGCAAACAGGGGGGCTACGAGCAGTACTTC.

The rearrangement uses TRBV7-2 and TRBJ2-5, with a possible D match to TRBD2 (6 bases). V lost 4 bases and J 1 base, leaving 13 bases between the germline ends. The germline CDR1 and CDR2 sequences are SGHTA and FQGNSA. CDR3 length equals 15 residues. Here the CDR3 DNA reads TGTGCCAGCAGCTCCCCCAAGCGGGTCCAAGAGACCCAGTACTTC. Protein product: CASSSPKRVQETQYF.

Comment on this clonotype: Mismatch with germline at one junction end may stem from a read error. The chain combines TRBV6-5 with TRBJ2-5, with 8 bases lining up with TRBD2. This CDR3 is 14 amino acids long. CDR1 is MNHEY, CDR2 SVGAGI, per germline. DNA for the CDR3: TGTGCCAGCAGGTACTCGCGGGGGGAAGAGACCCAGTACTTC. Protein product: CASRYSRGEETQYF.

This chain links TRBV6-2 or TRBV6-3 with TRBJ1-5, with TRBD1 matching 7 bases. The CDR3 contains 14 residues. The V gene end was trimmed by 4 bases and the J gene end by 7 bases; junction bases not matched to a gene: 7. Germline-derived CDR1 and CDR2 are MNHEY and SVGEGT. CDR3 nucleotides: TGTGCCAGCAGTTCGTCCCGGGACAGCCAGCCCCAGCATTTT. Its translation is CASSSSRDSQPQHF.

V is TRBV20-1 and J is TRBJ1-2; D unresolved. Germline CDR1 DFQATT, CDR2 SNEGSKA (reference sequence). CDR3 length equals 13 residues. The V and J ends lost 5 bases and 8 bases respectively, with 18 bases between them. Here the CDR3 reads CSAPDPTEGGYTF. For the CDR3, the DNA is TGCAGTGCTCCCGACCCTACCGAAGGAGGCTACACCTTC.

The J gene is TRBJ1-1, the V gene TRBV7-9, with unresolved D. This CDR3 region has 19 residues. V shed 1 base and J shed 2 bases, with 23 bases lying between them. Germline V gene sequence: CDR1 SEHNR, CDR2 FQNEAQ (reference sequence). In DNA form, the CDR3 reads TGTGCCAGCAGCTTAGGAAGATTTATGGGTAGTAAGGGTAACACTGAAGCTTTCTTT. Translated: CASSLGRFMGSKGNTEAFF. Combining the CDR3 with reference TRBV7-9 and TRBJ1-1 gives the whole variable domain DTGVSQNPRHKITKRGQNVTFRCDPISEHNRLYWYRQTLGQGPEFLTYFQNEAQLEKSRLLSDRFSAERPKGSFSTLEIQRTEQGDSAMYLCASSLGRFMGSKGNTEAFFGQGTRLTVV.

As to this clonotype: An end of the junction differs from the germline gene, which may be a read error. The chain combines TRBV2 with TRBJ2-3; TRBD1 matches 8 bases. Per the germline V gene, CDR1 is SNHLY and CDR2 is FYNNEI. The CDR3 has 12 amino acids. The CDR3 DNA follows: TGTGCCAGCAAAACAGGGACAGGTACGCAGTATTTT. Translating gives CASKTGTGTQYF. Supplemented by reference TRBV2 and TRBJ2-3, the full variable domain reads EPEVTQTPSHQVTQMGQEVILRCVPISNHLYFYWYRQILGQKVEFLVSFYNNEISEKSEIFDDQFSVERPDGSNFTLKIRSTKLEDSAMYFCASKTGTGTQYFGPGTRLTVL.

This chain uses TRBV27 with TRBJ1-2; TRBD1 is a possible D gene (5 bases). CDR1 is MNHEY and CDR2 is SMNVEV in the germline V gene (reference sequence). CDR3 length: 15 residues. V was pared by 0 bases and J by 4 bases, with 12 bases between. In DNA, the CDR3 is TGTGCCAGCAGTTTATCGGGGGAGACAGTCTATGGCTACACCTTC. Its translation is CASSLSGETVYGYTF.

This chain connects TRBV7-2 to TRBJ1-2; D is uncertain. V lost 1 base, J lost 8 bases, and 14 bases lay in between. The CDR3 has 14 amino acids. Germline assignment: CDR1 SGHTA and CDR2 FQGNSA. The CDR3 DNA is TGTGCCAGCAGCTTAGTATGGGGTGGTAGGGGCTACACCTTC. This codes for CASSLVWGGRGYTF.

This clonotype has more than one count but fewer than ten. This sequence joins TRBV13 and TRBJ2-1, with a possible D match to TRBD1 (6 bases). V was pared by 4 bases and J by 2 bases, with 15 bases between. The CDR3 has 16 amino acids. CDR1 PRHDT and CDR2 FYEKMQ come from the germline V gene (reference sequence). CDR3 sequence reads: CASSSTGQPPYNEQFF. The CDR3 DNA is TGTGCCAGCAGCTCCACAGGGCAGCCGCCCTACAATGAGCAGTTCTTC.

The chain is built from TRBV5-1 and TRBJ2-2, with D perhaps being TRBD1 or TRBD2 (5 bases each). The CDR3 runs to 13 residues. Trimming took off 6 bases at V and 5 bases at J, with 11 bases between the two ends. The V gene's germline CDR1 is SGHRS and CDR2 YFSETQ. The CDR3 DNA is TGCGCCAGCATCCAGGGAGCTACCGGGGAGCTGTTTTTT. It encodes CASIQGATGELFF. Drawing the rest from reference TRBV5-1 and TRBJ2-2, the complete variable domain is KAGVTQTPRYLIKTRGQQVTLSCSPISGHRSVSWYQQTPGQGLQFLFEYFSETQRNKGNFPGRFSGRQFSNSRSEMNVSTLELGDSALYLCASIQGATGELFFGEGSRLTVL.

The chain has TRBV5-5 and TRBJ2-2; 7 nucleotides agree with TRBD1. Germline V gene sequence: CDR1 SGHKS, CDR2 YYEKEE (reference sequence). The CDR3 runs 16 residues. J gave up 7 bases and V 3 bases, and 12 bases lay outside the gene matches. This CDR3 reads CASSYPGQRHSGELFF. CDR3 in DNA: TGTGCCAGCAGCTACCCGGGACAGAGACATAGCGGGGAGCTGTTTTTT.

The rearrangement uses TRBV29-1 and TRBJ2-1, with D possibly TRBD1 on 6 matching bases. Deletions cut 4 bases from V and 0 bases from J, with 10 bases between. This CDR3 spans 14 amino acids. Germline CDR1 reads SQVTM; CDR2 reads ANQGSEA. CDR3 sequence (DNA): TGCAGCGTTGTAGGGGGTAGCTCCTACAATGAGCAGTTCTTC. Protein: CSVVGGSSYNEQFF.

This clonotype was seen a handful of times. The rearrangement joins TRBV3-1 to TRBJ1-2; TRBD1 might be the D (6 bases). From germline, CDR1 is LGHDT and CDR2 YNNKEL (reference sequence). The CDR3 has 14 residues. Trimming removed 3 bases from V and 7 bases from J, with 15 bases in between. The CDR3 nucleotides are TGTGCCAGCAGCCACCTCGACAGGACCAGTGGCTACACCTTC. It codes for CASSHLDRTSGYTF. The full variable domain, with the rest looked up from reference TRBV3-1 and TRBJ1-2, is DTAVSQTPKYLVTQMGNDKSIKCEQNLGHDTMYWYKQDSKKFLKIMFSYNNKELIINETVPNRFSPKSPDKAHLNLHINSLELGDSAVYFCASSHLDRTSGYTFGSGTRLTVV.